One and the same sample provided the 29 T cell receptor beta chains below, sequenced in a study of blood T cell repertoires in COVID-19. Generated by immunoSEQ multiplex PCR, the TCRdb table keeps only in-frame clones and is missing some. The sample consists of some 350,000 clones, nearly 90% of them appearing once. Sequencing was performed on peripheral blood. The receptors stem from a man between 18 and 35 years old with active or convalescent COVID-19.

V gene TRBV28 combines with J gene TRBJ2-7, with 7 positions matching TRBD1. V shed 5 bases, J shed 3 bases, and the junction held 10 bases outside the gene matches. The CDR3 length is 15 residues. Germline values: CDR1 MDHEN, CDR2 SYDVKM. The CDR3 nucleotides read TGTGCCAGCAGTGCCCCCGGGACAGCTAACTACGAGCAGTACTTC. Translation gives CASSAPGTANYEQYF.

The chain employs TRBV12-3 or TRBV12-4 and TRBJ2-3; TRBD2 aligns across 8 bases. This CDR3 contains 13 residues. The trim removed 11 bases at V and 4 bases at J, leaving 8 bases unmatched. CDR3 bases: TGTGCCCTAGGGCGGGGGGACGCAGATACGCAGTATTTT. Translation: CALGRGDADTQYF.

V is TRBV24-1 and J is TRBJ2-1; TRBD2 might be the D (5 bases). CDR1 is KGHDR, CDR2 SFDVKD, per germline. Trimming stripped 2 bases from V and 7 bases from J, with 11 bases between. This CDR3 comprises 14 residues. CDR3: CATSDYRSGNEQFF. CDR3 nucleotides: TGTGCCACCAGTGATTATCGGTCGGGGAATGAGCAGTTCTTC.

This chain connects TRBV5-6 to TRBJ1-6; D remains ambiguous. Germline V gives CDR1 SGHDT, CDR2 YYEEEE. The V and J ends lost 4 bases and 10 bases respectively, with 18 bases between them. The CDR3 is made up of 15 amino acids. CDR3 residues: CASSPPTSAGSPLHF. The CDR3 DNA follows: TGTGCCAGCAGCCCTCCCACTTCGGCGGGGTCACCCCTCCACTTT. Drawing the rest from reference TRBV5-6 and TRBJ1-6, the complete variable domain is DAGVTQSPTHLIKTRGQQVTLRCSPKSGHDTVSWYQQALGQGPQFIFQYYEEEERQRGNFPDRFSGHQFPNYSSELNVNALLLGDSALYLCASSPPTSAGSPLHFGNGTRLTVT.

The V call is TRBV9, the J call TRBJ1-4; 7 bases match TRBD1. V gave up 4 bases and J gave up 4 bases; unmatched junction bases: 7. Germline CDR1 and CDR2: SGDLS and YYNGEE. The CDR3 is 15 residues long. CDR3 DNA: TGTGCCAGCAGCACGACAGGGTCCCGTAATGAAAAACTGTTTTTT. This codes for CASSTTGSRNEKLFF.

As for this clone: The junction departs from germline at one end; a sequencing error may be responsible. The chain uses TRBV7-7 and TRBJ1-4; the match to TRBD1 covers 7 bases. CDR1 and CDR2 (germline): SSHAT, FNYEAQ (reference sequence). The CDR3 sequence is 14 residues long. CDR3 amino acids: CASSPWTGDEKLFF. CDR3 DNA: TGTGCTAGCAGCCCCTGGACAGGTGATGAAAAACTGTTTTTT.

In DNA form, the CDR3 reads TGCGCCAGCAGCTTGGGGACAGGGGCTAGGGGCTACAATGAGCAGTTCTTC. This translates into CASSLGTGARGYNEQFF. V is TRBV5-1 and J is TRBJ2-1, with 9 positions matching TRBD1. The CDR3 runs 17 residues. Germline values: CDR1 SGHRS, CDR2 YFSETQ. The V gene end was trimmed by 0 bases and the J gene end by 3 bases; junction bases not matched to a gene: 7.

DNA of the CDR3: TGTGCCAGCAGGTACAGGGGCCACGAGCAGTACTTC. Translation gives CASRYRGHEQYF. The genes are TRBV6-5 and TRBJ2-7; 7 bases are shared with TRBD1. V shed 6 bases, J shed 5 bases, and the junction held 4 bases outside the gene matches. CDR3 length: 12 amino acids. Germline V gene data show CDR1 as MNHEY and CDR2 as SVGAGI.

The chain combines TRBV7-2 with TRBJ2-1, with 8 bases that match TRBD1. This CDR3 contains 15 residues. Germline assignment: CDR1 SGHTA and CDR2 FQGNSA. Trimming removed 0 bases from V and 9 bases from J; junction bases left unmatched: 7. The CDR3 DNA sequence: TGTGCCAGCAGCTTAGCGCTCCAGGGGGCGCTTGAGCAGTTCTTC. Translating it yields CASSLALQGALEQFF.

The chain has TRBV3-1 (or the pseudogene TRBV3-2) and TRBJ2-1; 10 nucleotides match TRBD2. This CDR3 is 20 amino acids long. Germline lookup yields CDR1 LGHDT and CDR2 YNNKEL (reference sequence). The junction had 14 bases not matched to a gene; V was cut back by 3 bases and J by 0 bases. CDR3 DNA: TGTGCCAGCAGCCAGGTAGCGGGGGGTCCGAACCAGAGCTCCTACAATGAGCAGTTCTTC. Translated: CASSQVAGGPNQSSYNEQFF.

CDR3 nucleotides: TGTGCCAGCAGCTTAGTCGGGAACACTGAAGCTTTCTTT. Encoded protein: CASSLVGNTEAFF. The chain couples TRBV7-3 to TRBJ1-1; no clear D. CDR1 SGHTA and CDR2 FQGTGA come from the germline V gene. V lost 2 bases and J lost 1, with 5 bases in between. The CDR3 loop spans 13 amino acids.

The CDR3 coding sequence is TGCGCCAGCAGCCAAACTAGCGGGAGTTTCTATGAGCAGTTCTTC. Its protein is CASSQTSGSFYEQFF. V is TRBV4-1 and J is TRBJ2-1; 11 bases are a match to TRBD2. Germline values: CDR1 MGHRA, CDR2 YSYEKL. CDR3 length: 15 residues. V was clipped by 2 bases and J by 8 bases; unmatched bases: 5.

Comments on this clone: One end of the junction fails to match germline, which may point to a read error. The rearrangement links TRBV7-7 to TRBJ2-5; the match to TRBD1 covers 11 bases. This CDR3 region has 13 residues. From germline, CDR1 is SSHAT and CDR2 FNYEAQ (reference sequence). CDR3 region: CASSFGQGAAQYF. The CDR3 nucleotides are TGTGCTAGCAGCTTCGGACAGGGGGCGGCCCAGTACTTC.

The chain combines TRBV28 with TRBJ2-1; 7 bases align to TRBD2. CDR3 length: 12 amino acids. CDR1 and CDR2 from the germline V gene are MDHEN and SYDVKM. V shed 5 bases and J 12 bases; nucleotides not matched to a gene: 7. CDR3 DNA: TGTGCCAGCAGTCGGCAATGGGAGGGGCAGTTCTTC. It specifies CASSRQWEGQFF.

The V gene is TRBV9, the J gene TRBJ2-1; possible D gene TRBD1, 6 bases. This CDR3 contains 15 residues. V lost 0 bases and J lost 3, with 10 bases in between. From germline, CDR1 is SGDLS and CDR2 YYNGEE. In DNA, the CDR3 is TGTGCCAGCAGCGTAGACAGGGCGATCTACAATGAGCAGTTCTTC. This translates into CASSVDRAIYNEQFF.

The chain recombines TRBV28 with TRBJ2-3, with D unclear. Germline CDR1 is MDHEN and CDR2 is SYDVKM. This CDR3 has 11 amino acids. The V end was cut by 8 bases, the J end by 4 bases, with 7 bases between. CDR3 bases: TGTGCCAGCGCCCGCGCAGATACGCAGTATTTT. This sequence encodes CASARADTQYF.

The chain employs TRBV4-1 and TRBJ1-3; 7 nucleotides agree with TRBD1. The CDR3 is made up of 15 amino acids. J was trimmed by 2 bases and V by 3 bases; bases with no gene match: 4. CDR1 and CDR2 (germline): MGHRA, YSYEKL. This chain's CDR3 is CASSQMTGTGNTIYF. CDR3 nucleotides: TGCGCCAGCAGCCAGATGACAGGGACTGGAAACACCATATATTTT.

This chain connects TRBV9 to TRBJ1-1; D unclear. V was pared by 2 bases and J by 1 base, with 9 bases between. Germline values: CDR1 SGDLS, CDR2 YYNGEE. The CDR3 extends over 14 amino acids. Here the CDR3 DNA reads TGTGCCAGCAGCGTTTCACATCCGAACACTGAAGCTTTCTTT. Protein: CASSVSHPNTEAFF.

The V gene is TRBV6-5, the J gene TRBJ1-4; 10 bases fit TRBD1. Losses at the gene ends were 7 bases for V and 8 bases for J; bases not matched to a gene: 7. The CDR3 is made up of 14 amino acids. The germline CDR1 and CDR2 sequences are MNHEY and SVGAGI. CDR3: CASNRQGAEEKLFF. CDR3 DNA: TGTGCCAGCAACAGACAGGGGGCAGAAGAAAAACTGTTTTTT.

J is TRBJ1-4 and V is TRBV4-1, with no clear D. CDR1 and CDR2 from the germline V gene are MGHRA and YSYEKL. Trimming shortened V by 0 bases and J by 4 bases, and 9 bases separated the two germline ends. The CDR3 consists of 15 residues. This CDR3 is CASSQDPFGNEKLFF. The CDR3, as DNA: TGCGCCAGCAGCCAAGACCCGTTCGGTAATGAAAAACTGTTTTTT.

DNA for the CDR3: TGTGCCAGCGGCTTGAACACTGAAGCTTTCTTT. Its translation is CASGLNTEAFF. The chain recombines TRBV28 with TRBJ1-1; D not certain. Deletions cut 8 bases from V and 0 bases from J, with 4 bases between. Germline CDR1 reads MDHEN; CDR2 reads SYDVKM. CDR3 length: 11 residues.

This chain connects TRBV7-9 to TRBJ1-1, with TRBD1 matching 7 bases. The CDR3 has 14 residues. The germline CDR1 and CDR2 sequences are SEHNR and FQNEAQ (reference sequence). V lost 5 bases, J lost 9 bases, and 12 bases stayed unmatched. In DNA form, the CDR3 reads TGTGCCAGCAGCGACGGCACAGGGGTGCCGAAAGCTTTCTTT. It specifies CASSDGTGVPKAFF.

This clone was observed a single time. A much larger clone lies a single base off, so this may be a read error. CDR3 protein: CASSQGQGGNQPQHF. CDR3 nucleotide sequence: TGCGCCAGCAGCCAAGGTCAGGGGGGCAATCAGCCCCAGCATTTT. V is TRBV4-3 and J is TRBJ1-5; 7 bases align to TRBD1. Germline CDR1 is LGHNA and CDR2 is YSLEER. This CDR3 comprises 15 residues. V shed 1 base and J 2 bases; nucleotides not matched to a gene: 2.

This sequence joins TRBV5-1 and TRBJ2-5; D is perhaps TRBD1 (5 bases). V shed 1 base and J shed 2 bases, with 12 bases lying between them. The germline CDR1 and CDR2 sequences are SGHRS and YFSETQ. CDR3 length: 15 amino acids. The CDR3 sequence: CASSLPRQNQETQYF. CDR3 bases: TGCGCCAGCAGCTTGCCCCGACAGAATCAAGAGACCCAGTACTTC.

The rearrangement links TRBV2 to TRBJ1-2, with 9 bases fitting TRBD1. Germline assignment: CDR1 SNHLY and CDR2 FYNNEI. V lost 1 base, J lost 4 bases, and 1 base stayed unmatched. The CDR3 spans 14 residues. The CDR3 DNA reads as TGTGCCAGCAGTGAAGAGGGACAGGGCTATGGCTACACCTTC. The encoded protein is CASSEEGQGYGYTF.

V and J are TRBV6-6 and TRBJ2-1, with D maybe TRBD2 (6 bases). The CDR3 runs to 15 residues. V lost 5 bases and J lost 9, with 20 bases in between. Germline-derived CDR1 and CDR2 are MNHNY and SVGAGI (reference sequence). In nucleotides, the CDR3 is TGTGCCAGCAGTGGAGGGGACTGGCGTTTCAGTGAGCAGTTCTTC. Translated: CASSGGDWRFSEQFF.

J is TRBJ2-7 and V is TRBV4-2; D is perhaps TRBD2 (6 bases). Germline CDR1 and CDR2: LGHNA and YNFKEQ. The V end lost 1 base, the J end lost 2 bases, and 9 bases lay between the germline ends. CDR3 length equals 14 residues. The CDR3 reads CASSQGGGPYEQYF. The CDR3 nucleotides read TGTGCCAGCAGCCAAGGGGGAGGACCCTACGAGCAGTACTTC.

A few counts support this clone. V gene TRBV7-3 combines with J gene TRBJ2-1, with D unresolved. CDR1 SGHTA and CDR2 FQGTGA come from the germline V gene. The CDR3 consists of 13 residues. V was pared by 2 bases and J by 7 bases, with 9 bases between. The CDR3 is CASSLDYENEQFF. The CDR3 DNA reads as TGTGCCAGCAGCTTAGATTACGAGAATGAGCAGTTCTTC. Full variable domain (missing parts from reference TRBV7-3 and TRBJ2-1): GAGVSQTPSNKVTEKGKYVELRCDPISGHTALYWYRQSLGQGPEFLIYFQGTGAADDSGLPNDRFFAVRPEGSVSTLKIQRTERGDSAVYLCASSLDYENEQFFGPGTRLTVL.

The V call is TRBV20-1, the J call TRBJ2-7, with unresolved D. Trimming took 1 base from V and 7 from J, leaving 5 bases between them. The CDR3 sequence is 10 residues long. Germline CDR1 and CDR2: DFQATT and SNEGSKA (reference sequence). CDR3 bases: TGCAGTGCTAGAGGGGCTGAGCAGTACTTC. The encoded protein is CSARGAEQYF.